This T cell receptor beta chain was observed in a study of shared T cell receptors in the human thymus. Sequencing was performed with immunoSEQ multiplex PCR; in TCRdb, only in-frame clones are kept and a portion is missing. The sample carries approximately 660,000 clones, around 87% recorded once. Unmatched junction bases numbered 16, after V lost 4 bases and J lost 2 bases. The germline V gene encodes CDR1 SGHNT and CDR2 YYREEE (reference sequence). The CDR3 runs 18 residues. The same sample was also studied in work on human thymus T cells. This second study notes: Healthy Finnish infants undergoing corrective surgery for congenital heart defects were used as donors. Resections were taken during corrective heart surgery, and the thymus tissue came from these. Thymic repertoires overlap heavily among unrelated individuals, related research has reported.

The sequenced sample was thymocytes. V usage is TRBV5-4 and J usage is TRBJ2-7; 9 nucleotides align to TRBD2. The sequence came from a boy under three years old with a congenital heart defect. CDR3 nucleotide sequence: TGTGCCAGCAGCCTAATCCCGGATGCGGGAGGGGCCACCTACGAGCAGTACTTC. This codes for CASSLIPDAGGATYEQYF.